The present T cell receptor (beta chain) was sequenced within a study of shared clonotypes between healthy human individuals. Study background: Every donor yielded three CD4 naive, three CD4 memory, two CD8 naive and one CD8 memory plate.

Assay used: immunoSEQ multiplex PCR; TCRdb lists only in-frame clones, some missing. The table records around 1,900,000 clones, 90% to 95% of them present only once. A word on this clone: Its specificity is not known.

Positively selected for CCR7, the CD45RO-negative cells used as naive CD8 cells excluded terminally differentiated effector memory CD45RA+ cells. Study-wide results and caveats: When naive CD4 clonotypes were compared across a few donors, approximately 5% were shared. The donor pool, a small one, limited the genetic and exposure-history diversity represented. Sampling involved blood alone; tissue repertoires likely differ.

The sequence was obtained from a man younger than 35 in good health. Some clones in this sample may be carry-over from other donors' samples. The sample taken for sequencing was naive CD8+ T cells from PBMCs.

The CDR3 DNA sequence: TGTGCCAGCAGCTTAGTTATGGGCAGGGCCCACGAGCAGTACTTC. It translates to CASSLVMGRAHEQYF. This chain joins TRBV11-2 and TRBJ2-7, with TRBD1 as a possible D gene (5 bases). The CDR3 length is 15 residues. Trimming shortened V by 1 base and J by 5 bases, and 15 bases separated the two germline ends. Germline V gene sequence: CDR1 SGHAT, CDR2 FQNNGV.